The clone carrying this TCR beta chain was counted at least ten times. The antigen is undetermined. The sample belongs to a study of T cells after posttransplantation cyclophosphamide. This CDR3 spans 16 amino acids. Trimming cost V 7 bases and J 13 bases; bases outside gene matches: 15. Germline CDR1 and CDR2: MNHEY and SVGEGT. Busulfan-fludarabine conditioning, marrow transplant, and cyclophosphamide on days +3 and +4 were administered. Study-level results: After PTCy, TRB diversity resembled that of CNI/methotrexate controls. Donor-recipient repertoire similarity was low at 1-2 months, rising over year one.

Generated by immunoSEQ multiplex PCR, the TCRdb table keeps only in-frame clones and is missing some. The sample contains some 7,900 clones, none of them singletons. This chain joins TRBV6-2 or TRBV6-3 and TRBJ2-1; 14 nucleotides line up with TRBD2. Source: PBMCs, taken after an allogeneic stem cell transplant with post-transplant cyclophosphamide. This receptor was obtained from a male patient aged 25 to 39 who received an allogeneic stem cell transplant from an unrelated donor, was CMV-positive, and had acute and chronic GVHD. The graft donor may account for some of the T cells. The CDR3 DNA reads TGTGCCAGCACCCCCCCGCCAAGACTAGCGGGGGGGCATCAGTTCTTC. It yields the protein CASTPPPRLAGGHQFF.